These 11 T cell receptor beta chains originate from one sample sequenced in a study of identical twins. TCRdb used MiXCR to reprocess the 5' RACE reads, holding one entry per CDR3 protein. The sample lists 500,000 to 600,000 distinct CDR3 sequences, less than 25% seen once, with around 0.91% in the top ten. The same specimen was also included in a second study, on T cells expressing NK-cell markers.

The sequencing sample was made of CD4+ T cells sorted from blood. Every receptor here comes from a woman aged 18 to 35 in good health.

J is TRBJ1-1 and V is TRBV5-1, with a weak D call TRBD1 (5 bases). The CDR3 is made up of 15 amino acids. V lost 0 bases to trimming and J lost 2 bases, with 11 bases between them. The germline V gene has CDR1 SGHRS and CDR2 YFSETQ. Written as DNA, the CDR3 is TGCGCCAGCAGCTTGGGACAGCTTCCAAACACTGAAGCTTTCTTT. Encoded protein: CASSLGQLPNTEAFF.

V usage is TRBV6-1 and J usage is TRBJ2-3, with D tentatively TRBD1 (5 bases). The CDR3 runs 13 residues. The V gene's germline CDR1 is MNHNS and CDR2 SASEGT. The V and J ends lost 5 bases and 5 bases respectively, with 11 bases between them. The CDR3 DNA follows: TGTGCCAGCAGTATCCTAGGGGAAGATACGCAGTATTTT. The encoded protein is CASSILGEDTQYF.

The chain carries TRBV6-6 and TRBJ2-5, with D tentatively TRBD1 or TRBD2 (5 bases each). Germline loops: CDR1 MNHNY, CDR2 SVGAGI (reference sequence). CDR3 size: 13 residues. With 6 bases removed from V and 2 bases from J, the gap between germline ends came to 10 bases. The CDR3 DNA reads as TGTGCCAGCAGCCGGGACCTACAAGAGACCCAGTACTTC. Translation: CASSRDLQETQYF.

Only a few counts were recorded for this clonotype. This CDR3 is CSVVRDQETQYF. CDR3 sequence (DNA): TGCAGCGTCGTTAGGGACCAAGAGACCCAGTACTTC. The gene calls are TRBV29-1 and TRBJ2-5; D unclear. V was shortened by 6 bases and J by 0 bases, with 8 bases between the two germline ends. This CDR3 spans 12 amino acids. Germline values: CDR1 SQVTM, CDR2 ANQGSEA.

This clonotype has only one observation. The chain has TRBV11-2 and TRBJ2-2; either TRBD1 or TRBD2 may fit D (5 bases each). Trimming removed 2 bases from V and 3 bases from J, with 13 bases in between. The germline gives CDR1 SGHAT, CDR2 FQNNGV. The CDR3 sequence is 16 residues long. In nucleotides, the CDR3 is TGTGCCAGCAGCTTAAATCGGGGCCAACACACCGGGGAGCTGTTTTTT. Translation: CASSLNRGQHTGELFF.

This clonotype appeared a few times. This sequence joins TRBV20-1 and TRBJ2-1; D call uncertain. Between the trimmed V and J ends, which lost 0 bases and 3 bases, there was a span of 3 bases. CDR3 size: 12 residues. CDR1 DFQATT and CDR2 SNEGSKA come from the germline V gene (reference sequence). The CDR3 bases are TGCAGTGCTAGAGATAACTACAATGAGCAGTTCTTC. It codes for CSARDNYNEQFF.

In DNA form, the CDR3 reads TGTGCCAGCAGAGTCACAGGGGGCGGCACCGGGGAGCTGTTTTTT. Its protein product is CASRVTGGGTGELFF. The V and J genes are TRBV6-1 and TRBJ2-2, with 9 bases fitting TRBD1. V lost 6 bases, J lost 4 bases, and 6 bases stayed unmatched. The CDR3 loop spans 15 amino acids. Germline values: CDR1 MNHNS, CDR2 SASEGT.

This clonotype was observed at least ten times. The gene calls are TRBV29-1 and TRBJ2-1, with 12 bases matching TRBD1. Germline V gives CDR1 SQVTM, CDR2 ANQGSEA. V shed 7 bases and J 9 bases; nucleotides not matched to a gene: 4. CDR3 size: 12 residues. The CDR3 region has the DNA TGCAGCGGGGGACAGGGGGCCCGTGAGCAGTTCTTC. As protein: CSGGQGAREQFF.

This clonotype was recorded many times. The chain carries TRBV7-8 and TRBJ1-4, with a possible D match to TRBD1 (5 bases). The CDR3 consists of 14 residues. Trimming pared 1 base from V and 10 bases from J, leaving 13 bases between. CDR1 and CDR2 (germline): SGHVS, FQNEAQ. CDR3: CASSLGQSSGKLFF. The CDR3 region has the DNA TGTGCCAGCAGCTTAGGACAGTCGTCCGGAAAACTGTTTTTT. The full variable domain, rest sourced from reference TRBV7-8 and TRBJ1-4, is GAGVSQSPRYKVAKRGQDVALRCDPISGHVSLFWYQQALGQGPEFLTYFQNEAQLDKSGLPSDRFFAERPEGSVSTLKIQRTQQEDSAVYLCASSLGQSSGKLFFGSGTQLSVL.

The V call is TRBV20-1, the J call TRBJ2-2; D is perhaps TRBD1 (6 bases). The CDR3 consists of 16 residues. V was shortened by 5 bases and J by 6 bases, with 22 bases between the two germline ends. Looked up from germline, CDR1 is DFQATT and CDR2 is SNEGSKA (reference sequence). The CDR3 region is CSAVATPGDKAGELFF. DNA of the CDR3: TGCAGTGCTGTCGCCACTCCAGGGGACAAGGCCGGGGAGCTGTTTTTT.

The chain joins TRBV6-5 to TRBJ2-7; unclear D gene. CDR3 length equals 14 residues. Germline loops: CDR1 MNHEY, CDR2 SVGAGI. V dropped 0 bases and J dropped 0 bases, with 6 bases sitting between them. CDR3 region: CASSYSLHSYEQYF. DNA of the CDR3: TGTGCCAGCAGTTACTCGCTCCACTCCTACGAGCAGTACTTC.